The clone carrying this T cell receptor beta chain was observed many times. This entry is derived from a study of early T cells in non-severe SARS-CoV-2 infection. The germline V gene encodes CDR1 GTSNPN and CDR2 SVGIG (reference sequence). V dropped 5 bases and J dropped 8; count of bases not matched to a gene: 7. The CDR3 has 13 residues. Each single cDNA molecule received a unique molecular identifier. TCRdb passed the 5' RACE reads through MiXCR, listing each CDR3 protein once. The sample has about 58,000 distinct CDR3 sequences, 6.5% to 8.5% seen once. The V call is TRBV30, the J call TRBJ2-1; 9 bases are shared with TRBD1. This clonotype originated in an adult who was a healthcare worker with PCR-confirmed SARS-CoV-2 infection or an uninfected control (not recorded which). Specimen: whole blood. CDR3 nucleotides: TGTGCCTGGGCCCGGGACAGGGAATATGAGCAGTTCTTC. Translation: CAWARDREYEQFF.